A selection of T cell receptor beta chains follows, all from one sample in a study of T cell responses to AZD1222 COVID-19 vaccine. The repertoire was sequenced with immunoSEQ multiplex PCR; TCRdb's copy has only in-frame clones and lacks some. The data contain approximately 100,000 clones, 85% to 90% of them singletons. The specimen comprised peripheral blood, sampled on day 0 of AZD1222 vaccination. The receptor set was obtained from an adult in good health. Both conserved end residues are part of each CDR3. Fields, in order: J gene, clone size, CDR3 length, V gene, D gene, CDR3 protein, CDR3 DNA. A D gene is named only where the DNA matches it firmly. Clone size is given for some rows only: seen once, a few or many times, or a class if the clone is expanded.

j_gene: TRBJ2-5; abundance: NA; len: 13; v_gene: TRBV19; d_gene: NA; CDR3aa: CASSIGGLETQYF; CDR3nt: TGTGCCAGTAGTATAGGGGGGCTTGAGACCCAGTACTTC
j_gene: TRBJ1-2; abundance: NA; len: 16; v_gene: TRBV19; d_gene: TRBD1; CDR3aa: CASSIETGRFVHGYTF; CDR3nt: TGTGCCAGTAGTATAGAGACAGGGAGGTTCGTTCATGGCTACACCTTC
j_gene: TRBJ1-2; abundance: NA; len: 14; v_gene: TRBV11-2; d_gene: NA; CDR3aa: CASSLEGFNYGYTF; CDR3nt: TGTGCCAGCAGCTTAGAAGGATTTAACTATGGCTACACCTTC
j_gene: TRBJ1-5; abundance: NA; len: 16; v_gene: TRBV6-2/TRBV6-3; d_gene: TRBD1; CDR3aa: CASSPWGQNSNQPQHF; CDR3nt: TGTGCCAGCAGTCCATGGGGACAGAATAGCAATCAGCCCCAGCATTTT
j_gene: TRBJ1-5; abundance: NA; len: 15; v_gene: TRBV27; d_gene: NA; CDR3aa: CASSFLGNSNQPQHF; CDR3nt: TGTGCCAGCAGTTTTTTAGGAAATAGCAATCAGCCCCAGCATTTT
j_gene: TRBJ2-1; abundance: NA; len: 16; v_gene: TRBV2; d_gene: NA; CDR3aa: CASSERLYFDFHEQFF; CDR3nt: TGTGCCAGCAGTGAGAGACTTTACTTTGATTTCCATGAGCAGTTCTTC
j_gene: TRBJ2-2; abundance: NA; len: 16; v_gene: TRBV7-9; d_gene: TRBD1; CDR3aa: CASSPAQGSWTGELFF; CDR3nt: TGTGCCAGCAGCCCCGCACAGGGGAGTTGGACCGGGGAGCTGTTTTTT
j_gene: TRBJ2-5; abundance: NA; len: 11; v_gene: TRBV25-1; d_gene: TRBD2; CDR3aa: CASGREETQYF; CDR3nt: TGTGCAAGCGGGAGGGAAGAGACCCAGTACTTC
j_gene: TRBJ1-1; abundance: NA; len: 12; v_gene: TRBV28; d_gene: NA; CDR3aa: CASRGEGLTAFF; CDR3nt: TGTGCCAGCAGGGGGGAAGGGTTGACGGCTTTCTTT
j_gene: TRBJ2-7; abundance: NA; len: 15; v_gene: TRBV4-3; d_gene: TRBD2; CDR3aa: CASSLPLAAHYEQYF; CDR3nt: TGCGCCAGCAGCCTCCCCCTAGCGGCCCACTACGAGCAGTACTTC
j_gene: TRBJ2-1; abundance: NA; len: 16; v_gene: TRBV3-1/TRBV3-2; d_gene: TRBD2; CDR3aa: CASSQAGTSGSNEQFF; CDR3nt: TGTGCCAGCAGCCAAGCTGGGACTAGCGGGAGTAATGAGCAGTTCTTC
j_gene: TRBJ2-5; abundance: NA; len: 15; v_gene: TRBV5-1; d_gene: TRBD2; CDR3aa: CASSVSAGGIETQYF; CDR3nt: TGCGCCAGCAGCGTAAGCGCGGGAGGGATAGAGACCCAGTACTTC
j_gene: TRBJ2-7; abundance: NA; len: 17; v_gene: TRBV28; d_gene: TRBD2; CDR3aa: CASSSPGLGAGDYEQYF; CDR3nt: TGTGCCAGCAGTTCCCCGGGACTAGGCGCCGGAGACTACGAGCAGTACTTC
j_gene: TRBJ2-2; abundance: NA; len: 16; v_gene: TRBV5-4; d_gene: NA; CDR3aa: CASSLAAGAVAGELFF; CDR3nt: TGTGCCAGCAGCTTGGCGGCAGGTGCAGTCGCCGGGGAGCTGTTTTTT
j_gene: TRBJ1-1; abundance: NA; len: 11; v_gene: TRBV27; d_gene: NA; CDR3aa: CASRKGSEAFF; CDR3nt: TGTGCCAGCAGGAAAGGGAGTGAAGCTTTCTTT
j_gene: TRBJ1-6; abundance: NA; len: 15; v_gene: TRBV18; d_gene: NA; CDR3aa: CASSPFGVEGSPLHF; CDR3nt: TGTGCCAGCTCACCATTTGGAGTAGAAGGTTCACCCCTCCACTTT
j_gene: TRBJ1-1; abundance: few; len: 11; v_gene: TRBV6-5; d_gene: NA; CDR3aa: CASTWNTEAFF; CDR3nt: TGTGCCAGCACCTGGAACACTGAAGCTTTCTTT
j_gene: TRBJ1-2; abundance: NA; len: 14; v_gene: TRBV30; d_gene: NA; CDR3aa: CAWSVGVRGRKLTF; CDR3nt: TGTGCCTGGAGTGTAGGGGTCCGGGGGCGTAAACTCACCTTC
j_gene: TRBJ1-5; abundance: NA; len: 17; v_gene: TRBV7-9; d_gene: NA; CDR3aa: CASSLGGAGGNGQPQHF; CDR3nt: TGTGCCAGCAGCTTAGGTGGGGCGGGGGGAAACGGGCAGCCCCAGCATTTT
j_gene: TRBJ2-3; abundance: NA; len: 13; v_gene: TRBV28; d_gene: TRBD2; CDR3aa: CASRRLATDTQYF; CDR3nt: TGTGCCAGCAGAAGACTAGCCACAGATACGCAGTATTTT
j_gene: TRBJ1-2; abundance: NA; len: 14; v_gene: TRBV7-9; d_gene: TRBD1; CDR3aa: CASSRAEGGWGYTF; CDR3nt: TGTGCCAGCAGCCGCGCCGAAGGGGGCTGGGGCTACACCTTC
j_gene: TRBJ2-7; abundance: NA; len: 17; v_gene: TRBV30; d_gene: NA; CDR3aa: CAWRPSPRGRTTYEQYF; CDR3nt: TGTGCCTGGAGGCCTTCCCCCCGGGGCCGCACAACCTACGAGCAGTACTTC
j_gene: TRBJ1-2; abundance: few; len: 14; v_gene: TRBV19; d_gene: NA; CDR3aa: CASSTRVRDYGYTF; CDR3nt: TGTGCCAGTTCAACCCGCGTCAGGGACTATGGCTACACCTTC
j_gene: TRBJ1-4; abundance: NA; len: 15; v_gene: TRBV20-1; d_gene: NA; CDR3aa: CSASGITERNEKLFF; CDR3nt: TGCAGTGCTAGTGGGATTACAGAGCGGAATGAAAAACTGTTTTTT
j_gene: TRBJ2-6; abundance: NA; len: 15; v_gene: TRBV7-9; d_gene: NA; CDR3aa: CAQQRGATGANVLTF; CDR3nt: TGTGCCCAACAAAGAGGGGCAACTGGGGCCAACGTCCTGACTTTC
j_gene: TRBJ1-5; abundance: NA; len: 15; v_gene: TRBV28; d_gene: NA; CDR3aa: CASSGRAAGNQPQHF; CDR3nt: TGTGCCAGCAGTGGCCGGGCTGCAGGAAATCAGCCCCAGCATTTT
j_gene: TRBJ1-5; abundance: NA; len: 15; v_gene: TRBV18; d_gene: TRBD1; CDR3aa: CASSPGTGGGQPQHF; CDR3nt: TGTGCCAGCTCACCCGGGACAGGGGGAGGGCAGCCCCAGCATTTT
j_gene: TRBJ2-7; abundance: NA; len: 14; v_gene: TRBV6-4; d_gene: TRBD2; CDR3aa: CASSDLAGVKEQYF; CDR3nt: TGTGCCAGCAGTGACCTAGCGGGAGTAAAGGAGCAGTACTTC
j_gene: TRBJ2-3; abundance: NA; len: 17; v_gene: TRBV28; d_gene: TRBD2; CDR3aa: CASSPRLAGGPTDTQYF; CDR3nt: TGTGCCAGCAGCCCACGACTAGCGGGAGGGCCCACAGATACGCAGTATTTT
j_gene: TRBJ2-7; abundance: NA; len: 14; v_gene: TRBV5-1; d_gene: NA; CDR3aa: CASSRGRGLEEQYF; CDR3nt: TGCGCCAGCAGCCGAGGGAGGGGGCTGGAGGAGCAGTACTTC
j_gene: TRBJ2-7; abundance: NA; len: 14; v_gene: TRBV25-1; d_gene: NA; CDR3aa: CASSAASTGNEQYF; CDR3nt: TGTGCCAGCAGTGCGGCCTCGACAGGTAACGAGCAGTACTTC
j_gene: TRBJ1-1; abundance: few; len: 15; v_gene: TRBV9; d_gene: NA; CDR3aa: CASSAGPRATSEAFF; CDR3nt: TGTGCCAGCAGCGCAGGGCCCAGGGCGACATCAGAAGCTTTCTTT
j_gene: TRBJ1-1; abundance: NA; len: 15; v_gene: TRBV25-1; d_gene: NA; CDR3aa: CASSLLLGPNTEAFF; CDR3nt: TGTGCCAGCAGTCTGTTGTTAGGGCCGAACACTGAAGCTTTCTTT
j_gene: TRBJ2-3; abundance: NA; len: 16; v_gene: TRBV27; d_gene: TRBD2; CDR3aa: CASSSWPGLAGDTQYF; CDR3nt: TGTGCCAGCAGTTCATGGCCGGGACTAGCGGGAGATACGCAGTATTTT
j_gene: TRBJ2-3; abundance: NA; len: 15; v_gene: TRBV3-1/TRBV3-2; d_gene: NA; CDR3aa: CASSQVPRATDTQYF; CDR3nt: TGTGCCAGCAGCCAAGTACCGCGGGCGACAGATACGCAGTATTTT
j_gene: TRBJ2-3; abundance: NA; len: 13; v_gene: TRBV7-3; d_gene: NA; CDR3aa: CASSLPSTDTQYF; CDR3nt: TGTGCCAGCAGCTTACCTTCTACAGATACGCAGTATTTT
j_gene: TRBJ2-5; abundance: NA; len: 16; v_gene: TRBV6-5; d_gene: TRBD1; CDR3aa: CASSYRGQGITETQYF; CDR3nt: TGTGCCAGCAGTTATAGGGGACAGGGGATTACGGAGACCCAGTACTTC
j_gene: TRBJ1-1; abundance: NA; len: 13; v_gene: TRBV14; d_gene: TRBD1; CDR3aa: CASSLAQGWGAFF; CDR3nt: TGTGCCAGCAGCCTCGCACAGGGGTGGGGAGCTTTCTTT
j_gene: TRBJ1-1; abundance: NA; len: 14; v_gene: TRBV29-1; d_gene: TRBD1; CDR3aa: CSVRDREANTEAFF; CDR3nt: TGCAGCGTCCGGGACAGGGAGGCGAACACTGAAGCTTTCTTT
j_gene: TRBJ1-2; abundance: few; len: 11; v_gene: TRBV20-1; d_gene: NA; CDR3aa: CSASRAGGYTF; CDR3nt: TGCAGTGCTAGTCGGGCGGGTGGCTACACCTTC
j_gene: TRBJ1-6; abundance: once; len: 16; v_gene: TRBV7-2; d_gene: TRBD1; CDR3aa: CASSLDRTGNNSPLHF; CDR3nt: TGTGCCAGCAGCTTGGACAGGACAGGAAATAATTCACCCCTCCACTTT
j_gene: TRBJ1-1; abundance: many; len: 15; v_gene: TRBV4-1; d_gene: NA; CDR3aa: CASSNNQGMNTEAFF; CDR3nt: TGCGCCAGCAGCAATAACCAGGGTATGAACACTGAAGCTTTCTTT
j_gene: TRBJ2-1; abundance: NA; len: 16; v_gene: TRBV7-3; d_gene: TRBD2; CDR3aa: CASSLGLAGAGNEQFF; CDR3nt: TGTGCCAGCAGCTTAGGGTTAGCGGGAGCAGGAAATGAGCAGTTCTTC
j_gene: TRBJ1-2; abundance: NA; len: 14; v_gene: TRBV13; d_gene: NA; CDR3aa: CASSLGSLQGGYTF; CDR3nt: TGTGCCAGCAGCTTAGGATCTCTCCAGGGTGGCTACACCTTC
j_gene: TRBJ1-1; abundance: NA; len: 13; v_gene: TRBV28; d_gene: NA; CDR3aa: CASHRQAFPEAFF; CDR3nt: TGTGCCAGCCATAGACAGGCCTTCCCTGAAGCTTTCTTT
j_gene: TRBJ2-7; abundance: NA; len: 15; v_gene: TRBV7-9; d_gene: NA; CDR3aa: CASSPSSWRSNEQYF; CDR3nt: TGTGCCAGCAGCCCGAGCAGTTGGCGGAGCAACGAGCAGTACTTC
j_gene: TRBJ2-7; abundance: NA; len: 16; v_gene: TRBV2; d_gene: TRBD2; CDR3aa: CASSGLPSGRAYEQYF; CDR3nt: TGTGCCAGCAGTGGTCTGCCTAGCGGGAGGGCTTACGAGCAGTACTTC
j_gene: TRBJ2-2; abundance: NA; len: 16; v_gene: TRBV5-4; d_gene: NA; CDR3aa: CASSFAGQLNTGELFF; CDR3nt: TGTGCCAGCAGCTTCGCCGGACAGTTGAACACCGGGGAGCTGTTTTTT
j_gene: TRBJ1-5; abundance: NA; len: 13; v_gene: TRBV12-3/TRBV12-4; d_gene: NA; CDR3aa: CATTKGGWEPQHF; CDR3nt: TGTGCCACCACTAAAGGTGGGTGGGAGCCCCAGCATTTT
j_gene: TRBJ2-7; abundance: NA; len: 15; v_gene: TRBV7-2; d_gene: TRBD2; CDR3aa: CASSDRIAGRGEQYF; CDR3nt: TGTGCCAGCAGCGACCGAATAGCGGGGAGGGGCGAGCAGTACTTC
j_gene: TRBJ1-1; abundance: few; len: 14; v_gene: TRBV4-2; d_gene: NA; CDR3aa: CASSQGGGRTEAFF; CDR3nt: TGTGCCAGCAGCCAAGGGGGAGGGAGAACTGAAGCTTTCTTT
j_gene: TRBJ1-2; abundance: few; len: 13; v_gene: TRBV6-5; d_gene: TRBD1; CDR3aa: CASSRPGGYGYTF; CDR3nt: TGTGCCAGCAGTCGACCAGGGGGCTATGGCTACACCTTC
j_gene: TRBJ1-6; abundance: NA; len: 14; v_gene: TRBV7-2; d_gene: NA; CDR3aa: CASRGQGRNSPLHF; CDR3nt: TGTGCCAGCAGAGGGCAGGGTCGGAATTCACCCCTCCACTTT
j_gene: TRBJ2-2; abundance: NA; len: 14; v_gene: TRBV7-2; d_gene: NA; CDR3aa: CASSAARNTGELFF; CDR3nt: TGTGCCAGCAGCGCGGCCCGCAACACCGGGGAGCTGTTTTTT
j_gene: TRBJ1-1; abundance: NA; len: 13; v_gene: TRBV24-1; d_gene: NA; CDR3aa: CATSEPGGTEAFF; CDR3nt: TGTGCCACCAGTGAGCCAGGAGGCACTGAAGCTTTCTTT
j_gene: TRBJ1-5; abundance: NA; len: 18; v_gene: TRBV3-1/TRBV3-2; d_gene: TRBD1; CDR3aa: CASSQAHPGQGGRQPQHF; CDR3nt: TGTGCCAGCAGCCAAGCACACCCTGGACAGGGAGGTCGGCAGCCCCAGCATTTT
j_gene: TRBJ1-1; abundance: NA; len: 16; v_gene: TRBV28; d_gene: NA; CDR3aa: CASSLPPGGGFAEAFF; CDR3nt: TGTGCCAGCAGTTTACCCCCGGGAGGGGGATTCGCTGAAGCTTTCTTT